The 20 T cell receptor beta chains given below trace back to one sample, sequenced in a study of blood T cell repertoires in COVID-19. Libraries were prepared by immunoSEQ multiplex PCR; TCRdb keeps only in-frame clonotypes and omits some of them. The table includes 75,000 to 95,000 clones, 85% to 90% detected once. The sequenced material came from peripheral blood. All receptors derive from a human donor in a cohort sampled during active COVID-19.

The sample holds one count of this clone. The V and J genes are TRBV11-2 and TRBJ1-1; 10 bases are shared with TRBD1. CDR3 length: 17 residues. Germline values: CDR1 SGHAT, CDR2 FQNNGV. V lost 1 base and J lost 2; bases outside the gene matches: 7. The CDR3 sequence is CASSLVGQGVLNTEAFF. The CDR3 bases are TGTGCCAGCAGCTTAGTTGGACAGGGGGTGCTTAACACTGAAGCTTTCTTT.

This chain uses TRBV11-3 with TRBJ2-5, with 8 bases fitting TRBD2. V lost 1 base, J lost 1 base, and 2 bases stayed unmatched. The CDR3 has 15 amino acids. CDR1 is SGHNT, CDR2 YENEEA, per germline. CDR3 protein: CASSLGLAFQETQYF. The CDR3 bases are TGTGCCAGCAGCTTAGGACTAGCGTTCCAAGAGACCCAGTACTTC. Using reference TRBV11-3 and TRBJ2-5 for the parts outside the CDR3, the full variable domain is EAGVVQSPRYKIIEKKQPVAFWCNPISGHNTLYWYLQNLGQGPELLIRYENEEAVDDSQLPKDRFSAERLKGVDSTLKIQPAELGDSAVYLCASSLGLAFQETQYFGPGTRLLVL.

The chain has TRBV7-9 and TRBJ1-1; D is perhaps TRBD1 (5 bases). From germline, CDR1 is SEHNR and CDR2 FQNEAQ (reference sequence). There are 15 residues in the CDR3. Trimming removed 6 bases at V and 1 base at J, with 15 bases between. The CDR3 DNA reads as TGTGCCAGCAGTAAACCTAGGGGCACGAACACTGAAGCTTTCTTT. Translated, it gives CASSKPRGTNTEAFF.

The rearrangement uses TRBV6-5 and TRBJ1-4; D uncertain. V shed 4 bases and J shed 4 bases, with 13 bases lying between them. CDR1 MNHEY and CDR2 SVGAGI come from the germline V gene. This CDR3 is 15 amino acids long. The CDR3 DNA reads TGTGCCAGCAGTTCGACCTCGGGTCATAATGAAAAACTGTTTTTT. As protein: CASSSTSGHNEKLFF.

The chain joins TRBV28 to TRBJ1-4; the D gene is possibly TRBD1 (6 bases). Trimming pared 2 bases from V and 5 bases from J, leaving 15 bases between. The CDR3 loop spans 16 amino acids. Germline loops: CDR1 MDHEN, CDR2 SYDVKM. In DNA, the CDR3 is TGTGCCAGCAGTTTAGGGGGGGCGGCCCGCAATGAAAAACTGTTTTTT. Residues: CASSLGGAARNEKLFF. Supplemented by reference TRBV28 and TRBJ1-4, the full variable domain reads DVKVTQSSRYLVKRTGEKVFLECVQDMDHENMFWYRQDPGLGLRLIYFSYDVKMKEKGDIPEGYSVSREKKERFSLILESASTNQTSMYLCASSLGGAARNEKLFFGSGTQLSVL.

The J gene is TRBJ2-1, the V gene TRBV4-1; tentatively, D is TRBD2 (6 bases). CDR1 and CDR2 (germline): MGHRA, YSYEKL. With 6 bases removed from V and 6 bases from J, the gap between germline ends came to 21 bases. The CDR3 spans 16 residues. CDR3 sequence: CASRRSPSGRFNEQFF. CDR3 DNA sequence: TGCGCCAGCAGAAGGTCTCCGAGCGGGCGTTTCAATGAGCAGTTCTTC.

DNA of the CDR3: TGTGCCAGCAGCTTACGGAGCGTTAGCACAGATACGCAGTATTTT. Translated, it gives CASSLRSVSTDTQYF. The V and J genes are TRBV7-9 and TRBJ2-3; D remains ambiguous. The CDR3 contains 15 residues. The germline V gene encodes CDR1 SEHNR and CDR2 FQNEAQ (reference sequence). The germline V and J ends were trimmed by 2 bases and 0 bases, with 9 bases remaining between them.

The CDR3 DNA reads as TGTGCCAGCAAGATGGAGAGCGGTAGCAATCAGCCCCAGCATTTT. Its protein product is CASKMESGSNQPQHF. The chain combines TRBV2 with TRBJ1-5; no firm D call. The length of the CDR3 is 15 residues. Germline values: CDR1 SNHLY, CDR2 FYNNEI. V lost 7 bases and J 0 bases, leaving 13 bases between the germline ends.

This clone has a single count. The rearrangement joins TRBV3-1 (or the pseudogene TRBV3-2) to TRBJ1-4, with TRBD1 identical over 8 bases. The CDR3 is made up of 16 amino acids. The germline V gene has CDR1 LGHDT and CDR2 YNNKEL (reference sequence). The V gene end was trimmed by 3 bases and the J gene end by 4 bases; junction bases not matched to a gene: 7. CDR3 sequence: CASSQAGQAYNEKLFF. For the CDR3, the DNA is TGTGCCAGCAGCCAGGCGGGACAGGCCTATAATGAAAAACTGTTTTTT.

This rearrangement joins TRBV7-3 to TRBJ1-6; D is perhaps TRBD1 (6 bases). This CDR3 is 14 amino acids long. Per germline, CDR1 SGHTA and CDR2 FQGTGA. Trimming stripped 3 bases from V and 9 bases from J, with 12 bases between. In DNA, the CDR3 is TGTGCCAGCAGCTTGGGTCAGGGGTTTTCACCCCTCCACTTT. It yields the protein CASSLGQGFSPLHF.

CDR3 sequence reads: CASSSPGGQYEQYF. DNA of the CDR3: TGTGCCAGCTCATCTCCAGGGGGACAGTACGAGCAGTACTTC. The V and J genes are TRBV18 and TRBJ2-7; TRBD1 agrees at 7 bases. With 5 bases clipped from V and 4 bases from J, the junction kept 8 bases outside the gene matches. The CDR3 loop spans 14 amino acids. Per the germline V gene, CDR1 is KGHSH and CDR2 is LQKENI.

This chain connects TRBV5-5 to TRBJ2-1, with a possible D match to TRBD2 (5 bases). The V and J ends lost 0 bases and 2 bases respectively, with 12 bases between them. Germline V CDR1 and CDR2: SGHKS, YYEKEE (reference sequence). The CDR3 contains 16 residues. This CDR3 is CASSLVPSKTYNEQFF. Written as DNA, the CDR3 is TGTGCCAGCAGCTTGGTGCCTAGCAAGACCTACAATGAGCAGTTCTTC.

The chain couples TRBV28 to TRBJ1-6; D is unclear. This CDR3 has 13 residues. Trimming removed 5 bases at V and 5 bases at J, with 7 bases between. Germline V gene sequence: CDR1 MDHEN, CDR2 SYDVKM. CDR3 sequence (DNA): TGTGCCAGCAGTAGTGCGGATAATTCACCCCTCCACTTT. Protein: CASSSADNSPLHF. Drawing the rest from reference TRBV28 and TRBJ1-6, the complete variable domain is DVKVTQSSRYLVKRTGEKVFLECVQDMDHENMFWYRQDPGLGLRLIYFSYDVKMKEKGDIPEGYSVSREKKERFSLILESASTNQTSMYLCASSSADNSPLHFGNGTRLTVT.

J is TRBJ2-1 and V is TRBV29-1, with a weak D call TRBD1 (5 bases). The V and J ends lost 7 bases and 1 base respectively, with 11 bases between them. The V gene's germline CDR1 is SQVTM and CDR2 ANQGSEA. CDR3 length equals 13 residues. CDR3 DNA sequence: TGCAGCGCCCAAGGGGATTCCTACAATGAGCAGTTCTTC. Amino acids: CSAQGDSYNEQFF.

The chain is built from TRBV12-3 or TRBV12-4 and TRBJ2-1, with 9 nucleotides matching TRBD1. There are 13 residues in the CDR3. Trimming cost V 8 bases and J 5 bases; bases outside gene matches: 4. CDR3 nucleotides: TGTGCCAGCGCATGGACAGGGGACAATGAGCAGTTCTTC. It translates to CASAWTGDNEQFF.

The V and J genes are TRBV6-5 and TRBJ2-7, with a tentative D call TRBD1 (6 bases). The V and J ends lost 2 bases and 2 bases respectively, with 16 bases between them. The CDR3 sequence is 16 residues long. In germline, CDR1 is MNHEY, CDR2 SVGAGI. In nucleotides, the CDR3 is TGTGCCAGCAGTTACCCAACATCCCCAGGGGCCTACGAGCAGTACTTC. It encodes CASSYPTSPGAYEQYF.

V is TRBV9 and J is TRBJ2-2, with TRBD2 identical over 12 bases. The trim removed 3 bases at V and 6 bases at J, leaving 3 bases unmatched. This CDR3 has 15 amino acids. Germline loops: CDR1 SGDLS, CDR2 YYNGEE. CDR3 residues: CASSATSGRSGELFF. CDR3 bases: TGTGCCAGCAGCGCGACTAGCGGGAGATCCGGGGAGCTGTTTTTT.

CDR3 sequence (DNA): TGTGCCAGCAGCTTGGTTCAGGGGGTAAATGAGCAGTTCTTC. Translation: CASSLVQGVNEQFF. V gene TRBV5-4 combines with J gene TRBJ2-1; the match to TRBD1 covers 7 bases. The germline V gene has CDR1 SGHNT and CDR2 YYREEE (reference sequence). The CDR3 spans 14 residues. Germline trimming cut 0 bases from V and 7 bases from J; bases unmatched to any gene: 4.

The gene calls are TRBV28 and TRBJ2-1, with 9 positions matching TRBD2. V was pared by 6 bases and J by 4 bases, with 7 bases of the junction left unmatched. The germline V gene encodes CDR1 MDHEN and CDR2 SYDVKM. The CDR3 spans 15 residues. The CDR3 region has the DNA TGTGCCAGCAGGGGTAGCGGGAGATCTTACAATGAGCAGTTCTTC. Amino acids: CASRGSGRSYNEQFF.

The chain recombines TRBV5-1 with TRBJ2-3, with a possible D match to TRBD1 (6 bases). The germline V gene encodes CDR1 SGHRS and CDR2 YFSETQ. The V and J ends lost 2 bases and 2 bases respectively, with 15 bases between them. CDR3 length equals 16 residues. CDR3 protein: CASSFRDNLNTDTQYF. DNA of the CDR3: TGCGCCAGCAGCTTCCGGGACAACCTAAACACAGATACGCAGTATTTT.